The present entry profiles one T cell receptor (beta chain) with its context. Its specificity is not known. The data originate from a study of response to subunit inactivated influenza vaccine. General study findings and limits: It was the authors' suggestion that each seasonal influenza vaccination recruits few new T cells.

TCRdb reanalysed the RT-PCR reads using MiXCR and keeps one entry per CDR3 protein. The sample has around 200,000 distinct CDR3 sequences, 9.2% seen once. The germline gives CDR1 MNHEY, CDR2 SVGEGT. This CDR3 spans 14 amino acids. The V end lost 4 bases, the J end lost 4 bases, and 11 bases lay between the germline ends. Sequenced here: non-naive T cells sorted from PBMCs, sampled on the day of vaccination. The TCR sequence derives from a man aged 45-60 years who received an inactivated influenza vaccine. This chain joins TRBV6-2 or TRBV6-3 and TRBJ1-5; D unresolved. This CDR3 reads CASSWGVGNQPQHF. Written as DNA, the CDR3 is TGTGCCAGCAGTTGGGGAGTGGGGAATCAGCCCCAGCATTTT.